The 8 T cell receptor beta chains in this list originate from one sample, sequenced in a study of a mutant IDH1 vaccine in newly diagnosed glioma. These receptors lack a known antigen. Time point defined: week 5, during vaccination. The content of each vaccine dose was 300 ug of mutant IDH1 20-mer peptide, and topical imiquimod accompanied it. Profiled with immunoSEQ multiplex PCR; TCRdb holds only in-frame clones, not every one. The sample has about 40,000 clones, approximately 89% seen once; the top ten hold approximately 2.4%. The specimen comprised PBMCs, sampled from a glioma patient whose treatment included an IDH1 peptide vaccine. Receptors were obtained from a man over 45 with glioma.

Here the CDR3 reads CASRPWDGASYEQYF. CDR3 in DNA: TGTGCCAGCCGTCCGTGGGACGGGGCCTCCTACGAGCAGTACTTC. This chain uses TRBV28 with TRBJ2-7, with D perhaps TRBD1 or TRBD2 (5 bases each). Per germline, CDR1 MDHEN and CDR2 SYDVKM. The CDR3 has 15 residues. Trimming removed 8 bases from V and 0 bases from J, with 17 bases in between.

This chain uses TRBV7-9 with TRBJ1-1; D unresolved. Per the germline V gene, CDR1 is SEHNR and CDR2 is FQNEAQ (reference sequence). The CDR3 extends over 14 amino acids. V was clipped by 3 bases and J by 11 bases, with 19 bases between them. Here the CDR3 DNA reads TGTGCCAGCAGCTTGGGGAGGGAAACCCTCGTCGCTTTCTTT. Protein product: CASSLGRETLVAFF.

This clone was detected only a few times. The V call is TRBV7-6, the J call TRBJ1-3; D uncertain. This CDR3 has 14 amino acids. CDR1 is SGHVS, CDR2 FNYEAQ, per germline. The V and J ends lost 5 bases and 4 bases respectively, with 12 bases between them. The CDR3 is CASSEGAFGNTIYF. The CDR3 nucleotides are TGTGCCAGCAGCGAGGGTGCATTCGGAAACACCATATATTTT.

This chain connects TRBV29-1 to TRBJ2-3; the D call may be TRBD1 or TRBD2 (5 bases each). Germline V gene sequence: CDR1 SQVTM, CDR2 ANQGSEA. Trimming stripped 6 bases from V and 0 bases from J, with 13 bases between. The CDR3 extends over 14 amino acids. CDR3 nucleotides: TGCAGCGTCCAGGGAGCGTTGAGCACAGATACGCAGTATTTT. This codes for CSVQGALSTDTQYF.

This chain links TRBV11-1 with TRBJ1-2; 7 nucleotides match TRBD1. Germline V gene sequence: CDR1 SGHAT, CDR2 FQDESV (reference sequence). The V segment lost 4 bases and the J segment 2 bases; nucleotides outside the gene matches: 10. CDR3 length equals 16 residues. The CDR3 DNA follows: TGTGCCAGCAGCTCCCTGACAGGGACGGCGAACTATGGCTACACCTTC. Translating it yields CASSSLTGTANYGYTF.

Only a few counts were recorded for this clone. The chain links TRBV14 to TRBJ2-7; TRBD1 aligns across 8 bases. The V gene end was trimmed by 5 bases and the J gene end by 0 bases; junction bases not matched to a gene: 6. The CDR3 loop spans 15 amino acids. Germline CDR1 and CDR2: SGHDN and FVKESK. CDR3 residues: CASSRGQVISYEQYF. The CDR3 region has the DNA TGTGCCAGCAGCAGGGGACAGGTAATCTCCTACGAGCAGTACTTC.

The chain is built from TRBV4-1 and TRBJ1-6, with TRBD1 matching 7 bases. The CDR3 has 16 residues. Germline values: CDR1 MGHRA, CDR2 YSYEKL. The V segment lost 2 bases and the J segment 7 bases; nucleotides outside the gene matches: 8. In nucleotides, the CDR3 is TGCGCCAGCAGCCAACACTACGGGACAGAGAATTCACCCCTCCACTTT. Amino acid sequence: CASSQHYGTENSPLHF.

The V and J genes are TRBV4-2 and TRBJ2-3, with 7 nucleotides matching TRBD1. Trimming took 1 base from V and 0 from J; bases not matched to a gene: 7. CDR1 LGHNA and CDR2 YNFKEQ come from the germline V gene. The CDR3 spans 17 residues. The CDR3: CASSQGSQGVSTDTQYF. The CDR3 region has the DNA TGTGCCAGCAGCCAAGGATCGCAGGGGGTAAGCACAGATACGCAGTATTTT.